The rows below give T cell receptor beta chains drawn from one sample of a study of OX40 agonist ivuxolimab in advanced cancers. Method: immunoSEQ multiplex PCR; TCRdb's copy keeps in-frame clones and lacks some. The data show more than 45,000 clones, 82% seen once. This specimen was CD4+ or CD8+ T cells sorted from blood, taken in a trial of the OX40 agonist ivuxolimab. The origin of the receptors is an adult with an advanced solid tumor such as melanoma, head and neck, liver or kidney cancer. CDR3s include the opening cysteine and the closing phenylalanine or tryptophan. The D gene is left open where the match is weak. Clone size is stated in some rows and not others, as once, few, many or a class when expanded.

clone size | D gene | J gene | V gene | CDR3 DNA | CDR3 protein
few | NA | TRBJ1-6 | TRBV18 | TGTGCCAGCTCACCACCAGAAGGGTCAAATTCACCCCTCCACTTT | CASSPPEGSNSPLHF
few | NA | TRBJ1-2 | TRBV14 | TGTGCCAGCAGCCCTCTCGGGACACCTAACTATGGCTACACCTTC | CASSPLGTPNYGYTF
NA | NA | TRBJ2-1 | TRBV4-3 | TGCGCCAGCAGCCAAGATCTGGAAGTAAATGAGCAGTTCTTC | CASSQDLEVNEQFF
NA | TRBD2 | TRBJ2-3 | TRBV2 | TGTGCCAGCAGTGAAGCTAGCGGCTGGGGGGGGGATACGCAGTATTTT | CASSEASGWGGDTQYF
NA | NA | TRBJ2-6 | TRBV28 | TGTGCCAGCGCCTCGGAAGGGTGGGCCAACGTCCTGACTTTC | CASASEGWANVLTF
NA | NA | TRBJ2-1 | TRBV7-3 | TGTGCCAGCAGCTTAAGAGGGGCGCGTGAGCAGTTCTTC | CASSLRGAREQFF
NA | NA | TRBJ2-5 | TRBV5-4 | TGTGCCAGCAGCTTGGTTTTAGGGGCGAAGGGAGAGACCCAGTACTTC | CASSLVLGAKGETQYF
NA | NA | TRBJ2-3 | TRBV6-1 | TGTGCCAGCAGGCCGGGGCCCACAGATACGCAGTATTTT | CASRPGPTDTQYF
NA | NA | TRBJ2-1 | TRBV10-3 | TGTGCCATCAGTGATTTCTCCGGGACCCAGATCTACAATGAGCAGTTCTTC | CAISDFSGTQIYNEQFF
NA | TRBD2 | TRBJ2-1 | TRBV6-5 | TGTGCCAGTGGGACTAGCGGGAGACCTCAGTTCTTC | CASGTSGRPQFF
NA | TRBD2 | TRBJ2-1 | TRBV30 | TGTGCCTGGAGACCAGCGGGAATCGGGAATGAGCAGTTCTTC | CAWRPAGIGNEQFF
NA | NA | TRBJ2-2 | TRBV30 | TGTGCCTGGGGGGCTAAAATCACTAGCTCGGACACCGGGGAGCTGTTTTTT | CAWGAKITSSDTGELFF
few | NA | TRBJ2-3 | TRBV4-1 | TGCGCCAGCAGCCATGAACCCCCAGGGGGGGCCCTCACAGATACGCAGTATTTT | CASSHEPPGGALTDTQYF
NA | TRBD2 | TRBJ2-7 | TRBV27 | TGTGCCAGCGGGACTTCGGGTAGCGGGAGGGCCGACGAGCAGTACTTC | CASGTSGSGRADEQYF
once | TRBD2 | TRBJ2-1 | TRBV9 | TGTGCCAGCAGCCAACTAGCGGGAGGTTACAATGAGCAGTTCTTC | CASSQLAGGYNEQFF
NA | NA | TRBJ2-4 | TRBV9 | TGTGCCAGCAGCGTAGGGCAGGAGAACAAAAACATTCAGTACTTC | CASSVGQENKNIQYF
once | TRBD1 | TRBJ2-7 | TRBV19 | TGTGCCAGTAGTATAGGGGACAGGGTTAACGAGCAGTACTTC | CASSIGDRVNEQYF
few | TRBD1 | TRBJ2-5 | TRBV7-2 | TGTGCCAGCAGCTTTCCGGGACAGGGTAGGGGAGAGACCCAGTACTTC | CASSFPGQGRGETQYF
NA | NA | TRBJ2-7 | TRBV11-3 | TGTGCCAGCAGCCCGTACGTTAGATTCGACGAGCAGTACTTC | CASSPYVRFDEQYF
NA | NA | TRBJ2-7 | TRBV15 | TGTGCCACCAGCATCGGACGGTCAGCCTACGAGCAGTACTTC | CATSIGRSAYEQYF
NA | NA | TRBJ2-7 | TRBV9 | TGTGCCAGCAGCCCTCGGACAGAAACCTACGAGCAGTACTTC | CASSPRTETYEQYF
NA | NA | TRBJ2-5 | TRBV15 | TGTGCCACCAGCAGAGATGGAGAGACCCAGTACTTC | CATSRDGETQYF
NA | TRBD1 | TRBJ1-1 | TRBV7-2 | TGTGCCAGCAGCCCGGACAGGGGGAAACGGAACACTGAAGCTTTCTTT | CASSPDRGKRNTEAFF
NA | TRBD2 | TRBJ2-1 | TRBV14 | TGTGCCAGCAGACCTAGCGGGGCCTCCTACAATGAGCAGTTCTTC | CASRPSGASYNEQFF
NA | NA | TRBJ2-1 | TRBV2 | TGTGCCAGCAGTGAACTGGCGGACCATTTAGGGTTCTTC | CASSELADHLGFF
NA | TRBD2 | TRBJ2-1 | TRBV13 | TGTGCCAGCAGCTTCGGGACTAGCTCCTACAATGAGCAGTTCTTC | CASSFGTSSYNEQFF
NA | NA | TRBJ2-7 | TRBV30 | TGTGCCTGGAGTGTACGACAGCCACCCTACGAGCAGTACTTC | CAWSVRQPPYEQYF
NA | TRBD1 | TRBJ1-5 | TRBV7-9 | TGTGCCAGCAGCTTAGGGACAGGGGGCAATCAGCCCCAGCATTTT | CASSLGTGGNQPQHF
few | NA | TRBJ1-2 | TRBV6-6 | TGTGCCAGCAGTGACCCGGGCGACTATGGCTACACCTTC | CASSDPGDYGYTF
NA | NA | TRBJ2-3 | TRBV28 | TGTGCCAGCAGTTTATTGCTGCGGAGCACAGATACGCAGTATTTT | CASSLLLRSTDTQYF
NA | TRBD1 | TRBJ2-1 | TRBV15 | TGTGCCACCAGCAGAGATGGGACAGGTTCGAGGGAGCAGTTCTTC | CATSRDGTGSREQFF
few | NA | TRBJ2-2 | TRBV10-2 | TGCGCCAGCAGTGACGGGGCAGATCGAGGCACCGGGGAGCTGTTTTTT | CASSDGADRGTGELFF
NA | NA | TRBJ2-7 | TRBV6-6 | TGTGCCACCGTGTACGACAGAAACTACGAGCAGTACTTC | CATVYDRNYEQYF
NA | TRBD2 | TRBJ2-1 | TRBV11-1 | TGTGCCAGCGAAGCTAGCGGGAAGAGCTCCTACAATGAGCAGTTCTTC | CASEASGKSSYNEQFF
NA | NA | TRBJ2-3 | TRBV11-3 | TGTGCCAGCAGCTTAGGAGGGGGGACAGATACGCAGTATTTT | CASSLGGGTDTQYF
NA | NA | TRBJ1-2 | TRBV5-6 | TGTGCCAGCAGCCTTCAGACACCGCTCTATGGCTACACCTTC | CASSLQTPLYGYTF
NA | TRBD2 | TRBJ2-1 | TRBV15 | TGTGCCACCAGCGAGGCGGGAGGACGGTATGAGCAGTTCTTC | CATSEAGGRYEQFF
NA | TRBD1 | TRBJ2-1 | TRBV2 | TGTGCCAGCAGTGGGTCAGGACAGGTGCAGTTCTTC | CASSGSGQVQFF
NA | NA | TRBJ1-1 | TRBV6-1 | TGTGCCAGCAGCGAAACGGGGTCTCTTACTGAAGCTTTCTTT | CASSETGSLTEAFF
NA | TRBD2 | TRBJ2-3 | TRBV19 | TGTGCCAGTAGTAGGACTAGCGGGAGAACAGATACGCAGTATTTT | CASSRTSGRTDTQYF
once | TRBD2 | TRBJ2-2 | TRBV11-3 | TGTGCCAGCAGCTATACACATCCGGGACTAGCGGGAGGTGCCGGGGAGCTGTTTTTT | CASSYTHPGLAGGAGELFF
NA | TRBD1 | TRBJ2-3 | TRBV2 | TGTGCCAGCGCAAAGGACAGGGGTCAATCAGATACGCAGTATTTT | CASAKDRGQSDTQYF
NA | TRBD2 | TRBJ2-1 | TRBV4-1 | TGCGCCAGCAGCCAAGTGGGGCTTCGAGCGGGGTACAATGAGCAGTTCTTC | CASSQVGLRAGYNEQFF
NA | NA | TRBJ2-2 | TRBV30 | TGTGCCTGGGGGACGGGGAACACCGGGGAGCTGTTTTTT | CAWGTGNTGELFF
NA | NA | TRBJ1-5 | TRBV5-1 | TGCGCCAGCAGCTTGGGCCGGACGGATCAGCCCCAGCATTTT | CASSLGRTDQPQHF
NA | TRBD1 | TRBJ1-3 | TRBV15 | TGTGCCACCAGCAGAGTCAGGGGGGACAGCTCCTCTGGAAACACCATATATTTT | CATSRVRGDSSSGNTIYF
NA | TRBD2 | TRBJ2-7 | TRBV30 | TGTGCCTGGAGGCCCAAGCGGGGGTTCTCCTACGAGCAGTACTTC | CAWRPKRGFSYEQYF
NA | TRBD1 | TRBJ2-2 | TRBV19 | TGTGCCAGTAGTTTCCAGGGGGCGCGGACCGGGGAGCTGTTTTTT | CASSFQGARTGELFF
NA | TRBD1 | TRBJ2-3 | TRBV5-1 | TGCGCCAGCAGCTACGACGGGACAGCTAGCACAGATACGCAGTATTTT | CASSYDGTASTDTQYF
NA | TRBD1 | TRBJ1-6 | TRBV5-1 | TGCGCCAGCAGCTTGTCCCCTAATATCGGACAGGGGGCCTCACCCCTCCACTTT | CASSLSPNIGQGASPLHF
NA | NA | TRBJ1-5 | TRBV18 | TGTGCCAGCTCGTCAGGTTCACCTCAGCCCCAGCATTTT | CASSSGSPQPQHF
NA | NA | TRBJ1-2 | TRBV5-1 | TGCGCCAGCAGCTTGGGGGGGCTGATATATGGCTACACCTTC | CASSLGGLIYGYTF
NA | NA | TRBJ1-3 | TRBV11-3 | TGTGCCAGCAGCTTAGCAGGGACATCGTCTACCATATATTTT | CASSLAGTSSTIYF
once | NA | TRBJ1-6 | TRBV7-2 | TGTGCCAGCAGCGAACAGGTTGTTAGTAATTCACCCCTCCACTTT | CASSEQVVSNSPLHF
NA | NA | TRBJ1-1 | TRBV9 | TGTGCCAGCAGCGTAGGAGCTGGGAACACTGAAGCTTTCTTT | CASSVGAGNTEAFF
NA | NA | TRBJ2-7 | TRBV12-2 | TGTGCAAGTCGCTTAAGGGCCGAGGGGACTACCGGCTACGAGCAGTACTTC | CASRLRAEGTTGYEQYF
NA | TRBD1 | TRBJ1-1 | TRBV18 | TGTGCCAGCTCACCGAGGGACAGCACTGAAGCTTTCTTT | CASSPRDSTEAFF